This T cell receptor (beta chain) was identified in a study of shared clonotypes between healthy human individuals (dated by TCRdb to about 2020). About the investigation overall: Two women and a few men aged 18 to 49 years were included in the cohort. Per donor, three plates each were used for CD4 naive and CD4 memory, two for CD8 naive, and one for CD8 memory. To estimate repertoire size and how much clonotypes are shared between individuals, the study performed deep sequencing of blood TCR repertoires from about five healthy adults. To increase sequencing depth and limit assay-specific biases, TCR repertoire library preparation and sequencing were carried out by different laboratories using diverse techniques. Leukapheresis yielded between about 0.94 and 8.9 billion PBMCs per donor.

Inclusive of the bounding cysteine and phenylalanine, the CDR3 is 18 residues long. This entry keeps only the CDR3 DNA: 54 bases, framed from base 1. CDR1 and CDR2 (MNHEY, SMNVEV) derive from the germline V gene (reference sequence). Trimming takes 3 bases off V and 5 bases off J; junction bases not matched to a gene: 13. Donors were healthy HIV-negative adults with no recently reported acute infections or vaccinations. All donors were Caucasian adults living in Nashville, Tennessee, USA. CD4+ T cells were enriched through magnetic negative selection, after which naive cells were positively selected on CD45RA and the remaining negative fraction served as the memory subset. After blood collection by leukapheresis, PBMCs were isolated using Ficoll-Histopaque density gradient centrifugation and then cryopreserved in the vapor phase of liquid nitrogen. Analytical flow cytometry was used to check the purity and quantity of every magnetically sorted T cell population. Each sorted fraction had its genomic DNA isolated and then quantified by UV absorbance on a Nanodrop 2000c.

Study-level results and caveats: Sharing across a few donors was observed for approximately 5% of naive CD4, 3.5% of naive CD8, around 2.5% of memory CD4, and about 0.38% of memory CD8 clonotypes. Clonotypes shared by all four sorted-subset donors showed higher generation probabilities than non-shared clonotypes. The genetic and exposure-history diversity represented was limited by the small number of donors. Sampling was restricted to blood, and TCR repertoires in tissues likely differ from the TCR repertoires found in blood. Rarefaction of sorted-subset datasets indicated incomplete sequencing despite the large sequencing depth. Naive subsets generally had larger estimated clonotype richness than memory subsets. Pairwise subsampling indicated that sequencing depth was expected to affect the degree of clonotype sharing among donors.

Using the deep immunoSEQ assay, multiplex PCR amplified TCR CDR3 regions from genomic DNA. Extracted genomic DNA from each cell subset was distributed evenly across all wells of several immunoSEQ 96-well plates, and each plate was treated as a replicate. For sorted subsets, approximately 190 ng genomic DNA, equal to tens of thousands of T cell genomes, was loaded into each replicate PCR. Purified libraries were measured with a Qubit 3.0 fluorometer, size-checked on a Bioanalyzer 2100, and measured again with the KAPA Library Quantification kit. A separate single-read 150-cycle Illumina NextSeq 550 flow cell was used to sequence each immunoSEQ 96-well plate. Regarding the original processing steps: The immunoSEQ output contained only junctional sequences without quality scores, so filtering could not match that applied to full-length reads. To assign V/J genes and CDR3, sequences were annotated against IMGT germline references using PyIR, a Python wrapper for IgBLAST v1.9. Reads with weak V/J assignments (E-value above 1e-6), missing CDR3, stop codons, out-of-frame junctions, or ambiguous translated residues were removed. V3J clonotypes were defined as sequences sharing an identical inferred V gene, J gene, and CDR3 amino acid sequence. To compute the percentage overlap between repertoires, the number of shared unique clonotypes was divided by the size of the smaller repertoire. Repertoire richness was assessed with RTK rarefaction, the Chao1 estimator, and Recon v2.1 estimates of unobserved clonotypes. For all TCRbeta clonotypes obtained by the gDNA method from four donors, generation probabilities were computed with OLGA. TCRdb took this table from immuneACCESS and kept in-frame rearrangements with V and J called. Such tables lack part of the clones; where checked against another copy, unresolved V genes explain under half of the gap, and the rest is unexplained. From that table come the V and J calls and clone size; the DNA was used to work out D and trimming. In this sample the table shows about 1.5 million clones, 96% of which occur a single time. The ten top clones hold roughly 1.2% of the sample.

This clone has only one observation. The antigen this receptor binds is unknown. Qualities for individual bases were not recorded, and no much larger clone is one base off. The chain was built from TRBV27 and TRBJ2-6, with 7 junctional bases fitting TRBD1. The specimen was naive CD4+ T cells sorted from blood. The label giving this sample's cell subset or site can be read as: CD45RA+ positively selected. This receptor was taken from a young man in good health. The encoded CDR3 is CASSFLDGQVIRANVLTF. The DNA is TGTGCCAGCAGTTTTCTGGACGGACAGGTTATACGGGCCAACGTCCTGACTTTC. This CDR3, with the reference TRBV27 and TRBJ2-6 proteins standing in past its ends, gives the full variable domain EAQVTQNPRYLITVTGKKLTVTCSQNMNHEYMSWYRQDPGLGLRQIYYSMNVEVTDKGDVPEGYKVSRKEKRNFPLILESPSPNQTSLYFCASSFLDGQVIRANVLTFGAGSRLTVL.